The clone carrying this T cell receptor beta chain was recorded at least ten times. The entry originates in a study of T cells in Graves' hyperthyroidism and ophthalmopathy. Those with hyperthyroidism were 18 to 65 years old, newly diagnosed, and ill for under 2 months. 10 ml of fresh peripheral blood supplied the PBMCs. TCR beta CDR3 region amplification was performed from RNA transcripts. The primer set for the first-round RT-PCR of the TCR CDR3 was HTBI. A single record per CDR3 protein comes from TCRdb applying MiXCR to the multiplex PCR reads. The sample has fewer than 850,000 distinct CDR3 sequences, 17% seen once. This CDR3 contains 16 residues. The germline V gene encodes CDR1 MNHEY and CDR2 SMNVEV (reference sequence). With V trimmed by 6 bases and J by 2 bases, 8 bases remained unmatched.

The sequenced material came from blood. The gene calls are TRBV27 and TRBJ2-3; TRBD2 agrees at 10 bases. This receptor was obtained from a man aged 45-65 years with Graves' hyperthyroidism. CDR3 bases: TGTGCCAGCAGGATAAGACTAGCGGGTATCACAGATACGCAGTATTTT. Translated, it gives CASRIRLAGITDTQYF.